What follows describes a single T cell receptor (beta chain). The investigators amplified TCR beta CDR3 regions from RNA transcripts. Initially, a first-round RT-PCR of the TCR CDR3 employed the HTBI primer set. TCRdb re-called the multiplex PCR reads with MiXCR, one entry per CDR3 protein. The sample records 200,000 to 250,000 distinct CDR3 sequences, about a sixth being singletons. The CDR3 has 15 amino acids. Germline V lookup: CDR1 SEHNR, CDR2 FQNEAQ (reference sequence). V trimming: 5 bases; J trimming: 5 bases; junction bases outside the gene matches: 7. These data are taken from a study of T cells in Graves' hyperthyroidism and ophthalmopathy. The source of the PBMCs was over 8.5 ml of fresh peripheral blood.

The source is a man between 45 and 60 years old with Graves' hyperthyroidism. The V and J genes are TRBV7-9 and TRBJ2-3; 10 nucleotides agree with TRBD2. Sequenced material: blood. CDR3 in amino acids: CASSPPSGRLDTQYF. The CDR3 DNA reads TGTGCCAGCAGCCCACCTAGCGGGAGATTAGATACGCAGTATTTT.